This T cell receptor beta chain was recorded in a study of blood T cell repertoires in COVID-19. Study context: Acute-phase and convalescent COVID-19 samples originated in the United States, Italy and Spain. PBMCs, B-cell-depleted T cells, or T cells provided the cDNA or gDNA that made up the material.

Per the germline V gene, CDR1 is SNHLY and CDR2 is FYNNEI. V lost 3 bases to trimming and J lost 0 bases; unmatched junction nucleotides: 0. The CDR3 sequence is 16 residues long. This clone has a count of ten or more. Per the original methods: Counts of nucleated cells, estimated from reference gene primer amplification, were obtained. TCRdb's table, derived via immunoSEQ multiplex PCR, lists solely in-frame clones and lacks some. The DNA was the basis for D and trimming; V, J and clone size are from that table. Of about 280,000 clones in the sample, just under 90% were seen once. This sequence originates from a woman aged 55-69 years who had recovered from COVID-19. The sequencing sample was made of PBMCs or T cells enriched from blood (not recorded which). The V gene is TRBV2, the J gene TRBJ2-6; 9 bases are a match to TRBD1. This CDR3 is CASSETGGSGANVLTF. The CDR3 DNA sequence: TGTGCCAGCAGTGAGACAGGGGGCTCTGGGGCCAACGTCCTGACTTTC.